A selection of T cell receptor beta chains follows, all from one sample in a study of T cells in narcolepsy. Only in-frame clones appear in the TCRdb table, and some are missing; sequencing was by immunoSEQ multiplex PCR. The table records under 35,000 clones, roughly 87% of them present only once. The sample consisted of CD45RA- memory CD4+ T cells from PBMCs. The receptors originated from a human donor with narcolepsy. CDR3s leave out the opening cysteine and the closing phenylalanine or tryptophan.

v_call	j_call	cdr3_aa
TRBV28	TRBJ2-2	ASSLTRTYGEPF
TRBV2	TRBJ1-5	ASSPNSNQPQH
TRBV19	TRBJ1-2	ASSSPALRTGYGYT
TRBV6-6	TRBJ1-5	ASSSDIGLNQPQH
TRBV5-5	TRBJ2-3	ASSLVEDTQY
TRBV7-6	TRBJ2-1	ASSSGQANNEQF
TRBV5-5	TRBJ1-3	ASSPQGGSGNTIY
TRBV28	TRBJ1-2	ASSLSPGGYGYT
TRBV6-4	TRBJ1-1	ASSRGARTEAF
TRBV12-5	TRBJ2-7	ASGLGGTYEQY
TRBV5-6	TRBJ1-1	ASSPFASLNTEAF
TRBV10-3	TRBJ2-2	ATVTEPRSGELF
TRBV16	TRBJ2-1	ASSQLGRLNEQF
TRBV7-2	TRBJ1-5	ASSLRTGVNQPQH
TRBV13	TRBJ1-6	ASSLINSPLH
TRBV7-3	TRBJ2-1	ASSPWVAGGTNEQF
TRBV5-1	TRBJ2-5	ASRPGGGGETQY
TRBV14	TRBJ1-1	ASSRVMNTEAF
TRBV2	TRBJ2-7	ASSEERALEQY
TRBV29-1	TRBJ2-7	SVAGTPSYEQY
TRBV29-1	TRBJ1-4	SVGDVNEKLF
TRBV4-1	TRBJ1-5	ASSRGQGYSNQPQH
TRBV7-9	TRBJ2-7	ASSVGGPNPYDSYEQY
TRBV7-9	TRBJ1-1	ASSLTGLPNTEAF
TRBV18	TRBJ1-5	AISLGETPQH
TRBV7-8	TRBJ2-7	ASSRKGQDNEQY
TRBV5-6	TRBJ2-3	ASSFWTGGDTQY
TRBV4-1	TRBJ2-3	ASSRGSDTQY
TRBV4-1	TRBJ1-6	ASSQHSGSYNSPLH
TRBV7-2	TRBJ1-4	ASSLGSGWGEKLF
TRBV7-3	TRBJ2-1	ASSPSGGRGGEQF
TRBV9	TRBJ1-2	ASSVLRDDRLGGYT
TRBV7-2	TRBJ1-3	ASSYLFSGNTIY
TRBV5-8	TRBJ1-6	ASSFPGQGLSPLH
TRBV4-3	TRBJ1-1	ASSPGPGGNTEAF
TRBV19	TRBJ1-5	ASSLDTGGNQPQH
TRBV2	TRBJ2-1	ASAIAHRSPEQF
TRBV6-1	TRBJ1-3	ASSDRTGGSGNTIY
TRBV6-1	TRBJ2-1	ASSEALAGVNEQF
TRBV5-1	TRBJ2-5	ASSLARGSGETQY